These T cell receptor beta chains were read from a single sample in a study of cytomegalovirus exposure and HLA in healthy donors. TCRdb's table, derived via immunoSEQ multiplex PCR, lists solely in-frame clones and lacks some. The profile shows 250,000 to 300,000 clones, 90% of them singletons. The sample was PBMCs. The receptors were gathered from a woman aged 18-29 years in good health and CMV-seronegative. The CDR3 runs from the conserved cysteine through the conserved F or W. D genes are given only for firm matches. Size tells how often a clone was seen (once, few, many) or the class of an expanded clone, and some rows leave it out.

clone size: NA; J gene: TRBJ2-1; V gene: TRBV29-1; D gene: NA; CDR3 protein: CSANSPTVLNEQFF; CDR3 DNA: TGCAGCGCCAACTCACCAACAGTACTCAACGAGCAGTTCTTC
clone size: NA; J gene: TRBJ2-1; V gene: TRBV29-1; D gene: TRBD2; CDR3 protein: CSCGGASYNEQFF; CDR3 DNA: TGCAGTTGCGGGGGGGCGTCCTACAATGAGCAGTTCTTC
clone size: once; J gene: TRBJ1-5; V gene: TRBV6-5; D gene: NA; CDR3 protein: CASKSRDPNQPQHF; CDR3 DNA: TGTGCCAGCAAATCCAGGGATCCCAATCAGCCCCAGCATTTT
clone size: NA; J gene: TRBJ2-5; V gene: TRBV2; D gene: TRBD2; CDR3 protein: CASSEPTSGEPQETQYF; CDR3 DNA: TGTGCCAGCAGTGAACCGACTAGCGGGGAACCCCAAGAGACCCAGTACTTC
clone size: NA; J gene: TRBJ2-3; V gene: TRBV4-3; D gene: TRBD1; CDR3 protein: CASSQKDRRQTQYF; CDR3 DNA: TGCGCCAGCAGCCAGAAGGACAGGAGGCAAACGCAGTATTTT
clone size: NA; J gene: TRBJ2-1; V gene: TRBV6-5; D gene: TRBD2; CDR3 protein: CASSYNAGAGNNEQFF; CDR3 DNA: TGTGCCAGCAGTTACAACGCCGGAGCGGGAAACAATGAGCAGTTCTTC
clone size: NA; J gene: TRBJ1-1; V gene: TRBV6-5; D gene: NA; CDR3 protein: CASTGSGLYAEAFF; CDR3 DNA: TGTGCCAGCACCGGCTCGGGATTATACGCTGAAGCTTTCTTT
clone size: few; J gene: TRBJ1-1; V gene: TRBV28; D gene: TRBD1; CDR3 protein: CATRDSPLEAFF; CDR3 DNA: TGTGCCACAAGGGACAGTCCGCTTGAAGCTTTCTTT
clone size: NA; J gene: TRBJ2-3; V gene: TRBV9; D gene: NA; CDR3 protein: CASSVGQGTDTQYF; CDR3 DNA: TGTGCCAGCAGCGTAGGCCAGGGGACAGATACGCAGTATTTT
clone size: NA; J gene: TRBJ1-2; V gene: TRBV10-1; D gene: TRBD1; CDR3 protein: CASRVGQPINSNYGYTF; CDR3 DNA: TGCGCCAGCAGAGTGGGACAGCCTATAAACTCTAACTATGGCTACACCTTC
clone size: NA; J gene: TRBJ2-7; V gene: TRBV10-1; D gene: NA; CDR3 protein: CASSERDRATYEQYF; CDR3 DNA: TGCGCCAGCAGTGAGCGGGATAGAGCTACCTACGAGCAGTACTTC
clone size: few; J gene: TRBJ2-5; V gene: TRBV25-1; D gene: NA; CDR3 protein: CASTHPVQGTQYF; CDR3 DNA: TGTGCCAGCACCCACCCCGTACAGGGGACCCAGTACTTC
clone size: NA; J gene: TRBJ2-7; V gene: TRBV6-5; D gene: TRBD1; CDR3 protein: CASRGQGQSYEQYF; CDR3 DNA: TGTGCCAGCCGCGGACAGGGCCAATCCTACGAGCAGTACTTC
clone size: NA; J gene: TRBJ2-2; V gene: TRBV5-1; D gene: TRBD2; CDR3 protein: CASSGPSGGAAGELFF; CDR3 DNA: TGCGCCAGCAGCGGACCTAGCGGGGGGGCCGCCGGGGAGCTGTTTTTT
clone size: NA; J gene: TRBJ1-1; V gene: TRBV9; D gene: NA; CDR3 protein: CASSVGKGGRHTEAFF; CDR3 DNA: TGTGCCAGCAGCGTAGGGAAGGGGGGGCGGCACACTGAAGCTTTCTTT
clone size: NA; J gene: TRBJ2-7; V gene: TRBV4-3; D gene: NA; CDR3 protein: CASSQGINRAVYEQYF; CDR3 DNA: TGCGCCAGCAGCCAGGGGATTAACAGGGCTGTCTACGAGCAGTACTTC
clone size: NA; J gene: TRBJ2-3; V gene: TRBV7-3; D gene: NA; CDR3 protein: CASSLTAGDTQYF; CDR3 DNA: TGTGCCAGCAGTTTAACGGCGGGAGATACGCAGTATTTT
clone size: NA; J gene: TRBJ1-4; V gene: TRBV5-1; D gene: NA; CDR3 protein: CASSFQWDTQYEKLFF; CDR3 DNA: TGCGCCAGCAGCTTTCAATGGGACACACAGTATGAAAAACTGTTTTTT
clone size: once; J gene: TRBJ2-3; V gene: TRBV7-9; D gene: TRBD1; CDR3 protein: CASSSPGTGQDTQYF; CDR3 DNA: TGTGCCAGCAGCTCTCCCGGGACAGGGCAAGATACGCAGTATTTT
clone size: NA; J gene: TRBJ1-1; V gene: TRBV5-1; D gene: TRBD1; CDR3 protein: CASSFRSGQGATEAFF; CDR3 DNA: TGCGCCAGCAGCTTCCGCTCGGGACAGGGGGCCACTGAAGCTTTCTTT
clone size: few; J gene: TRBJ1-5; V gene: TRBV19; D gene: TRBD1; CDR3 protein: CASSYGQGSNQPQHF; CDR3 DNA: TGTGCCAGTAGTTACGGACAGGGGAGCAATCAGCCCCAGCATTTT
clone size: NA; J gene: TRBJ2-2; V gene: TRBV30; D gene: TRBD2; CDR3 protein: CAWSGREGGELFF; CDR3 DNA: TGTGCCTGGAGTGGCAGGGAGGGCGGGGAGCTGTTTTTT
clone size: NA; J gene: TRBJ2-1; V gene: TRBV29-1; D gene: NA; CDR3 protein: CSVEETVYNEQFF; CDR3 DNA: TGCAGCGTTGAAGAAACTGTCTACAATGAGCAGTTCTTC
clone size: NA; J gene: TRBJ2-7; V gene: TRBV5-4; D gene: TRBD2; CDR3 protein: CASSPGTSSEQYF; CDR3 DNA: TGTGCCAGCAGCCCCGGGACTAGTAGCGAGCAGTACTTC
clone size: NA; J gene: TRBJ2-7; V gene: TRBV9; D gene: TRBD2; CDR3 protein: CASSVRSELAGVNEQYF; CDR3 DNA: TGTGCCAGCAGCGTAAGGAGCGAACTAGCGGGGGTAAACGAGCAGTACTTC
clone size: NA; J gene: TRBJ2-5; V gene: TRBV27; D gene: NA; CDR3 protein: CASSLRTRGLPQETQYF; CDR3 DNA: TGTGCCAGCAGTTTAAGGACGCGCGGACTGCCGCAAGAGACCCAGTACTTC
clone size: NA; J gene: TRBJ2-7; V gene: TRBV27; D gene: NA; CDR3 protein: CASSRKFDRSYEQYF; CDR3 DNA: TGTGCCAGCAGTCGAAAATTCGACAGGTCCTACGAGCAGTACTTC
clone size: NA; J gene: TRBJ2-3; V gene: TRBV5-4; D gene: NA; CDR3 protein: CASSSRAGTDTQYF; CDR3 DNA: TGTGCCAGCAGCTCCAGGGCTGGCACAGATACGCAGTATTTT
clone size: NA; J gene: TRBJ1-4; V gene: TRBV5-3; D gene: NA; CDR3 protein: CARGGNEKLFF; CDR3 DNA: TGTGCCAGAGGCGGGAATGAAAAACTGTTTTTT
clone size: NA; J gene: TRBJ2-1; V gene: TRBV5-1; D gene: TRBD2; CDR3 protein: CASSGLAGGNEQFF; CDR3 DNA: TGCGCCAGCAGCGGCCTAGCGGGCGGTAATGAGCAGTTCTTC
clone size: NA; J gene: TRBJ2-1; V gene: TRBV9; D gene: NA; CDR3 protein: CASSVVDSYNEQFF; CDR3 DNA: TGTGCCAGCAGCGTAGTAGACAGCTACAATGAGCAGTTCTTC
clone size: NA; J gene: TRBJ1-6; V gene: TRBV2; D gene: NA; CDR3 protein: CASSPRVGGPNSPLHF; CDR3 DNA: TGTGCCAGCAGCCCCCGAGTAGGAGGACCCAATTCACCCCTCCACTTT
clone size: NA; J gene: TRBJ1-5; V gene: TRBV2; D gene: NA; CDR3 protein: CASSSNPPGLLNSNQPQHF; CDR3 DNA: TGTGCCAGCAGTTCTAACCCTCCGGGACTATTAAATAGCAATCAGCCCCAGCATTTT
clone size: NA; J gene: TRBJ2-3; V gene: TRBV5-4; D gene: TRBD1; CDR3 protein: CASRGDRGLHTQYF; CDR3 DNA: TGTGCCAGCAGGGGGGACAGGGGGCTGCATACGCAGTATTTT
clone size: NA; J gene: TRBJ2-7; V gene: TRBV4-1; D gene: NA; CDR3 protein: CASSQTVHYEQYF; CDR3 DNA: TGCGCCAGCAGCCAAACGGTCCACTACGAGCAGTACTTC
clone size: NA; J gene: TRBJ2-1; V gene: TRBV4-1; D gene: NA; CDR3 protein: CASSQEVYHNEQFF; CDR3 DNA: TGCGCCAGCAGCCAAGAGGTCTACCACAATGAGCAGTTCTTC
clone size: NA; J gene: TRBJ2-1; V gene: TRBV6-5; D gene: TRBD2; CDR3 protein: CASSYLTSAEDNEQFF; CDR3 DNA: TGTGCCAGCAGTTACTTGACTAGCGCCGAAGACAATGAGCAGTTCTTC
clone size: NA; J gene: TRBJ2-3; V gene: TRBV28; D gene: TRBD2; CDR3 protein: CASSLPPGLAGEVNTDTQYF; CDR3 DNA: TGTGCCAGCAGTCTCCCTCCGGGACTAGCGGGGGAAGTAAACACAGATACGCAGTATTTT
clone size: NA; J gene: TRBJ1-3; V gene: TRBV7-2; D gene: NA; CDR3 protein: CASSPNGNTIYF; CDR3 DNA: TGTGCCAGCAGCCCCAATGGAAACACCATATATTTT
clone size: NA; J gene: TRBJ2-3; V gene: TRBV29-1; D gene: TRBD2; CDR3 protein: CSVPTGGGTDTQYF; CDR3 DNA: TGCAGCGTTCCAACGGGGGGGGGCACAGATACGCAGTATTTT
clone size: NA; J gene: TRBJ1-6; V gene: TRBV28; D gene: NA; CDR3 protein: CASSLPGHSPLHF; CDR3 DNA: TGTGCCAGCAGTTTGCCAGGGCATTCACCCCTCCACTTT
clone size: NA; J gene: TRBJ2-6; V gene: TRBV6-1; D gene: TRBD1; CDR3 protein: CASSTGGAGANVLTF; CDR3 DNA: TGTGCCAGCAGCACAGGGGGCGCTGGGGCCAACGTCCTGACTTTC
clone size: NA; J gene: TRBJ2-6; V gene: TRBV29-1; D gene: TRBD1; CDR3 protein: CSVGTGSSGANVLTF; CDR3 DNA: TGCAGCGTAGGGACAGGGAGCTCTGGGGCCAACGTCCTGACTTTC
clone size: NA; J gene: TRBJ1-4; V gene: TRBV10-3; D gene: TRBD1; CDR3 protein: CAISDLLRQGANEKLFF; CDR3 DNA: TGTGCCATCAGTGACCTTCTAAGACAGGGTGCTAATGAAAAACTGTTTTTT
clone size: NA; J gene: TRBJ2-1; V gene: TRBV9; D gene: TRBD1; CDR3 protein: CASSAGDSRNEQFF; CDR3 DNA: TGTGCCAGCAGCGCTGGGGACAGCCGCAATGAGCAGTTCTTC
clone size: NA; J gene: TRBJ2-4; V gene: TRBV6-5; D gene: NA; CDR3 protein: CASSYPNRFGKNIQYF; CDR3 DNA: TGTGCCAGCAGTTACCCGAACAGGTTCGGGAAAAACATTCAGTACTTC
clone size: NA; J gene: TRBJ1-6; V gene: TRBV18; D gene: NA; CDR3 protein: CASSPTEINSPLHF; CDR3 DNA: TGTGCCAGCTCACCGACAGAGATAAATTCACCCCTCCACTTT
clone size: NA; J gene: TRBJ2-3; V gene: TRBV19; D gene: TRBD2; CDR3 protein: CASNTFSGGTDTQYF; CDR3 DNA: TGTGCCAGTAATACTTTTAGCGGGGGGACAGATACGCAGTATTTT
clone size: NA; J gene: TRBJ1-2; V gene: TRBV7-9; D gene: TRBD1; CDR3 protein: CASSTLDREDYGYTF; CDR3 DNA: TGTGCCAGCAGCACCCTGGACAGGGAGGACTATGGCTACACCTTC
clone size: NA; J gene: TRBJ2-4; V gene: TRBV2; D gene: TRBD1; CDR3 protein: CACDRDRGPKNIQYF; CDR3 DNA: TGTGCCTGCGATCGGGACAGGGGGCCCAAAAACATTCAGTACTTC
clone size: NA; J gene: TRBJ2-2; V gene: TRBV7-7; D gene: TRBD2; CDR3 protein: CASSLGLAGDLTTGELFF; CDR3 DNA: TGTGCTAGCAGCTTAGGACTAGCGGGGGATTTGACCACCGGGGAGCTGTTTTTT
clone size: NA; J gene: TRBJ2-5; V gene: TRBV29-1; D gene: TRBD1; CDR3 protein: CSVAGQGGSETQYF; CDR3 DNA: TGCAGCGTTGCGGGACAGGGTGGGTCAGAGACCCAGTACTTC
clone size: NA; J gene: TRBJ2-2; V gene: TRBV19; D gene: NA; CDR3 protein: CASSILKKGTGELFF; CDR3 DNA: TGTGCCAGTAGTATATTGAAAAAGGGGACCGGGGAGCTGTTTTTT
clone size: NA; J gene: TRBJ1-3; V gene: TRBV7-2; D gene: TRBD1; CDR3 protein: CASSGTGEGNTIYF; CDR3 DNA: TGTGCCAGCAGCGGGACAGGGGAGGGAAACACCATATATTTT
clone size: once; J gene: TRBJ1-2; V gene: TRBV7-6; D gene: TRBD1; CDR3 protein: CASSLDGTGVPLGYGYTF; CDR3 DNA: TGTGCCAGCAGCTTAGATGGGACAGGGGTCCCCCTAGGCTATGGCTACACCTTC
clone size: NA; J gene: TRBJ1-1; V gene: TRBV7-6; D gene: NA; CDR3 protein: CASSLGPNPPRNTEAFF; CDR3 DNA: TGTGCCAGCAGCTTAGGTCCCAATCCACCGCGCAACACTGAAGCTTTCTTT
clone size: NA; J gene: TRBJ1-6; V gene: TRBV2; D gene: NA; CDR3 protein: CASSPQGSNSPLHF; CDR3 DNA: TGTGCCAGCAGTCCACAGGGTTCCAATTCACCCCTCCACTTT
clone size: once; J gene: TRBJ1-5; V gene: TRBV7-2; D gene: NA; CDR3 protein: CASSSSPLGNQPQHF; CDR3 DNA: TGTGCCAGCAGCTCCTCCCCGCTAGGCAATCAGCCCCAGCATTTT